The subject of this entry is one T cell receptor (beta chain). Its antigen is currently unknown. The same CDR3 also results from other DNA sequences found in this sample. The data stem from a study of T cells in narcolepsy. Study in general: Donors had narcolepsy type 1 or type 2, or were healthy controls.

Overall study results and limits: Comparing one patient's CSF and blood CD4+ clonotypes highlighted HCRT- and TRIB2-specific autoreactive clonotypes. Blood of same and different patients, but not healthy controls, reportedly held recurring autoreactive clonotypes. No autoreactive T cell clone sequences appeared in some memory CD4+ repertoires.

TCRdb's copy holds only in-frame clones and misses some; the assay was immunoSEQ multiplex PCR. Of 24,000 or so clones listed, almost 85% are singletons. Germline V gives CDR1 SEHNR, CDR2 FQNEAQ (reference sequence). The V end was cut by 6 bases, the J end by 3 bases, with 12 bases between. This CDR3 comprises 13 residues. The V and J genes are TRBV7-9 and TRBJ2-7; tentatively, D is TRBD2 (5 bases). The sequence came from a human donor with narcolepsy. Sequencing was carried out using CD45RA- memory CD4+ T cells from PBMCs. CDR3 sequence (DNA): TGTGCCAGCAGTCGGGATACTAGCTACGAGCAGTACTTC. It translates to CASSRDTSYEQYF.